These 17 T cell receptor beta chains were all obtained from the same sample, sequenced in a study of metastatic and nonmetastatic thyroid tumors. Until they underwent thyroid surgery, no patient had received any treatment. TCRdb reprocessed the PCR reads using MiXCR. The data contain some 40,000 clones, 20% to 30% of them singletons. Sequenced input: tumor tissue. The receptors come from a female donor with papillary thyroid cancer or a benign thyroid nodule (not recorded which). Some clones in this sample may be carry-over from other donors' samples.

About this clone: One base away lies a much larger clone, so this may be a sequencing read error. The genes are TRBV10-1 and TRBJ2-2; TRBD1 aligns across 7 bases. CDR3 length: 14 amino acids. CDR1 and CDR2 (germline): WNHNN, SYGVQD (reference sequence). The CDR3 nucleotides read TGCGCCAGCAGCCGGACAGGTCGCACCTGGGAGCTGTTTTTT. It yields the protein CASSRTGRTWELFF.

There are a few counts of this clone. The gene calls are TRBV10-3 and TRBJ2-1, with a weak D call TRBD2 (6 bases). CDR1 and CDR2 from the germline V gene are ENHRY and SYGVKD. V lost 2 bases, J lost 6 bases, and 20 bases lay in between. The CDR3 contains 17 residues. DNA for the CDR3: TGTGCCATCAGTGAGGAGGCGGGGACGAACCTGGGCAATGAGCAGTTCTTC. Residues: CAISEEAGTNLGNEQFF.

This sequence joins TRBV6-5 and TRBJ2-7; D possibly corresponds to TRBD1 (6 bases). Germline V gene data show CDR1 as MNHEY and CDR2 as SVGAGI. The CDR3 totals 14 residues. Trimming took off 0 bases at V and 0 bases at J, with 6 bases between the two ends. The CDR3: CASSYSGHSYEQYF. The CDR3 region has the DNA TGTGCCAGCAGTTACTCGGGACACTCCTACGAGCAGTACTTC.

This clone showed up just a few times. The chain combines TRBV15 with TRBJ1-5, with a possible D match to TRBD1 (5 bases). The CDR3 totals 16 residues. CDR1 is LNHNV and CDR2 is YYDKDF in the germline V gene (reference sequence). Trimming pared 0 bases from V and 0 bases from J, leaving 9 bases between. The CDR3 coding sequence is TGTGCCACCAGCAGAGATAAGGGGATTAGCAATCAGCCCCAGCATTTT. The encoded protein is CATSRDKGISNQPQHF.

This clone was detected only a few times. The chain joins TRBV12-3 or TRBV12-4 to TRBJ2-1; D call uncertain. The CDR3 extends over 11 amino acids. V gave up 3 bases and J gave up 3 bases, with 0 bases separating them. The chain's CDR3 is CASSFYNEQFF. The CDR3 DNA follows: TGTGCCAGCAGTTTCTACAATGAGCAGTTCTTC.

This clone has just a few counts. The chain uses TRBV30 and TRBJ1-2, with D possibly being TRBD1 (6 bases). Germline CDR1 and CDR2: GTSNPN and SVGIG (reference sequence). V gave up 0 bases and J gave up 2 bases, with 7 bases separating them. The CDR3 consists of 13 residues. In DNA, the CDR3 is TGTGCCTGGAGTGTAACAGGGAACTATGGCTACACCTTC. This translates into CAWSVTGNYGYTF.

This clone was counted ten times or more. This chain joins TRBV19 and TRBJ1-4, with 7 nucleotides matching TRBD1. The CDR3 contains 16 residues. Germline V gene sequence: CDR1 LNHDA, CDR2 SQIVND (reference sequence). The V segment lost 5 bases and the J segment 3 bases; nucleotides outside the gene matches: 9. The CDR3 DNA sequence: TGTGCCAGTAGTCCCCGGTCAGGGGGAGCTAATGAAAAACTGTTTTTT. It codes for CASSPRSGGANEKLFF. The whole variable domain, filled in from reference TRBV19 and TRBJ1-4, reads DGGITQSPKYLFRKEGQNVTLSCEQNLNHDAMYWYRQDPGQGLRLIYYSQIVNDFQKGDIAEGYSVSREKKESFPLTVTSAQKNPTAFYLCASSPRSGGANEKLFFGSGTQLSVL.

The chain joins TRBV3-1 to TRBJ1-3; D gene uncertain. From germline, CDR1 is LGHDT and CDR2 YNNKEL (reference sequence). Trimming took off 6 bases at V and 1 base at J, with 13 bases between the two ends. The CDR3 sequence is 15 residues long. The CDR3 DNA is TGTGCCAGCAGTCCGGCGCGTTTATCTGGAAACACCATATATTTT. Encoded protein: CASSPARLSGNTIYF.

At least ten counts were recorded for this clone. This same CDR3 is encoded by further DNA sequences in the sample. This chain uses TRBV28 with TRBJ2-7, with 12 bases identical to TRBD2. CDR1 MDHEN and CDR2 SYDVKM come from the germline V gene. V lost 6 bases and J lost 3; bases outside the gene matches: 9. CDR3 size: 16 residues. CDR3 in amino acids: CASSRQTSGGFYEQYF. The CDR3 coding sequence is TGTGCCAGCAGCCGTCAGACTAGCGGGGGCTTCTACGAGCAGTACTTC.

J is TRBJ2-2 and V is TRBV7-3; D gene uncertain. Germline CDR1 reads SGHTA; CDR2 reads FQGTGA. Between the trimmed V and J ends, which lost 8 bases and 3 bases, there was a span of 13 bases. This CDR3 is built from 14 residues. CDR3 sequence: CASRRSLYTGELFF. CDR3 nucleotide sequence: TGTGCCAGCCGTAGGAGTTTGTACACCGGGGAGCTGTTTTTT. The whole variable domain, remainder taken from reference TRBV7-3 and TRBJ2-2, is GAGVSQTPSNKVTEKGKYVELRCDPISGHTALYWYRQSLGQGPEFLIYFQGTGAADDSGLPNDRFFAVRPEGSVSTLKIQRTERGDSAVYLCASRRSLYTGELFFGEGSRLTVL.

This clone was recorded at least ten times. The rearrangement links TRBV20-1 to TRBJ2-5; no clear D. The CDR3 is made up of 12 amino acids. CDR1 is DFQATT, CDR2 SNEGSKA, per germline (reference sequence). V was trimmed by 2 bases and J by 5 bases, leaving 9 bases between them. Here the CDR3 DNA reads TGCAGTGCTAGAACAGCCTATGAGACCCAGTACTTC. Translating it yields CSARTAYETQYF.

This clone was seen repeatedly, ten times or more. A read error is possible here, since a much larger clone lies one base away. Other DNA sequences of this sample code for an identical CDR3. The rearrangement links TRBV29-1 to TRBJ2-7, with TRBD2 matching 7 bases. The V and J ends lost 6 bases and 6 bases, in that order; junction bases with no gene match: 2. This CDR3 contains 10 residues. Germline lookup yields CDR1 SQVTM and CDR2 ANQGSEA. The CDR3 coding sequence is TGCAGCGTGTCGGGGGGCGAGCAGTACTTC. This gives the protein CSVSGGEQYF.

V gene TRBV14 combines with J gene TRBJ2-7; maybe TRBD1 (7 bases). The CDR3 is made up of 14 amino acids. Germline CDR1 is SGHDN and CDR2 is FVKESK. Trimming shortened V by 6 bases and J by 3 bases, and 15 bases separated the two germline ends. CDR3 in DNA: TGTGCCAGCAGTAGGGACTCAGGGGGCTACGAGCAGTACTTC. This gives the protein CASSRDSGGYEQYF.

This clone was counted at least ten times. The CDR3 coding sequence is TGTGCCAGTACCCTGGACAGGGGGCTTACTGAAGCTTTCTTT. This translates into CASTLDRGLTEAFF. The chain joins TRBV19 to TRBJ1-1, with TRBD1 identical over 11 bases. V shed 7 bases, J shed 5 bases, and the junction held 6 bases outside the gene matches. This CDR3 comprises 14 residues. In germline, CDR1 is LNHDA, CDR2 SQIVND (reference sequence).

The gene calls are TRBV20-1 and TRBJ1-1; D ambiguous. Trimming took 1 base from V and 3 from J, leaving 15 bases between them. CDR1 is DFQATT, CDR2 SNEGSKA, per germline (reference sequence). The CDR3 runs 15 residues. CDR3 coding DNA: TGCAGTGCTAGAGGGTGGAGGATAAGGGACACTGAAGCTTTCTTT. Its translation: CSARGWRIRDTEAFF.

This clone was observed a few times. This chain links TRBV20-1 with TRBJ2-1; TRBD1 agrees at 7 bases. V was pared by 6 bases and J by 6 bases, with 11 bases of the junction left unmatched. This CDR3 comprises 14 residues. In germline, CDR1 is DFQATT, CDR2 SNEGSKA (reference sequence). CDR3 in amino acids: CSAEDRMGANEQFF. Written as DNA, the CDR3 is TGCAGTGCCGAGGACAGGATGGGTGCCAATGAGCAGTTCTTC.

This sequence joins TRBV28 and TRBJ2-7; D possibly corresponds to TRBD2 (5 bases). The V gene's germline CDR1 is MDHEN and CDR2 SYDVKM. The CDR3 extends over 12 amino acids. Trimming cost V 2 bases and J 6 bases, with 8 bases left between them. CDR3 sequence reads: CASSLPGSEQYF. The CDR3 DNA is TGTGCCAGCAGTTTACCGGGGAGCGAGCAGTACTTC. Combining the CDR3 with reference TRBV28 and TRBJ2-7 gives the whole variable domain DVKVTQSSRYLVKRTGEKVFLECVQDMDHENMFWYRQDPGLGLRLIYFSYDVKMKEKGDIPEGYSVSREKKERFSLILESASTNQTSMYLCASSLPGSEQYFGPGTRLTVT.